These 6 T cell receptor beta chains originate from one sample sequenced in a study of long-term antiretroviral therapy in people with HIV. The libraries were made with immunoSEQ v3.0 at survey level. Clones were read by immunoSEQ multiplex PCR, and TCRdb kept only the in-frame ones, dropping some. The repertoire holds about 21,000 clones, with around 80% as singletons. The sequencing here drew on unsorted PBMCs, taken 1.9 years after starting antiretroviral therapy. Every receptor here comes from a woman aged 45-59 years with HIV.

The rearrangement joins TRBV5-1 to TRBJ1-1, with D hard to call. V shed 4 bases and J shed 1 base, with 20 bases lying between them. The CDR3 contains 17 residues. Germline-derived CDR1 and CDR2 are SGHRS and YFSETQ. The CDR3 reads CASSRGDKPYRNTEAFF. Written as DNA, the CDR3 is TGCGCCAGCAGCCGGGGAGACAAACCATACAGGAACACTGAAGCTTTCTTT.

J is TRBJ2-2 and V is TRBV5-5, with TRBD2 identical over 8 bases. The J segment lost 0 bases and the V segment lost 5 bases, leaving 15 bases of the junction unmatched. Per the germline V gene, CDR1 is SGHKS and CDR2 is YYEKEE (reference sequence). The CDR3 covers 19 residues. DNA of the CDR3: TGTGCCAGCAGTCCGGGGGGGCTCAGATCAAGAACGAACACCGGGGAGCTGTTTTTT. Amino acids: CASSPGGLRSRTNTGELFF.

The chain uses TRBV5-5 and TRBJ1-4; no reliable D call. V was shortened by 1 base and J by 7 bases, with 17 bases between the two germline ends. Germline CDR1 and CDR2: SGHKS and YYEKEE (reference sequence). The CDR3 totals 16 residues. The CDR3 loop is CASSLNPQPPTEKLFF. Written as DNA, the CDR3 is TGTGCCAGCAGCTTGAACCCCCAGCCTCCGACTGAAAAACTGTTTTTT.

The chain joins TRBV7-9 to TRBJ2-2; tentatively, D is TRBD1 (5 bases). V lost 5 bases, J lost 2 bases, and 18 bases lay in between. The CDR3 covers 17 residues. Germline CDR1 SEHNR, CDR2 FQNEAQ (reference sequence). In DNA form, the CDR3 reads TGTGCCAGCAGCCTCATCGTGGCAGGGTACAACACCGGGGAGCTGTTTTTT. Translation: CASSLIVAGYNTGELFF. The full variable domain, completed using reference TRBV7-9 and TRBJ2-2, is DTGVSQNPRHKITKRGQNVTFRCDPISEHNRLYWYRQTLGQGPEFLTYFQNEAQLEKSRLLSDRFSAERPKGSFSTLEIQRTEQGDSAMYLCASSLIVAGYNTGELFFGEGSRLTVL.

The V and J genes are TRBV7-9 and TRBJ1-1; no reliable D call. Deletions cut 7 bases from V and 0 bases from J, with 9 bases between. The germline V gene encodes CDR1 SEHNR and CDR2 FQNEAQ (reference sequence). This CDR3 has 13 amino acids. The DNA for the CDR3 is TGTGCCAGCAAGACCGGATTGAACACTGAAGCTTTCTTT. Its protein product is CASKTGLNTEAFF.

The rearrangement joins TRBV19 to TRBJ1-5; no reliable D call. Germline CDR1 and CDR2: LNHDA and SQIVND (reference sequence). V was trimmed by 7 bases and J by 0 bases, leaving 16 bases between them. The CDR3 covers 16 residues. CDR3 protein: CASTYGTVNSNQPQHF. CDR3 DNA: TGTGCCAGTACTTATGGTACAGTTAATAGCAATCAGCCCCAGCATTTT.